Here is one TCR beta chain with its context. As yet, its antigen is unknown. It was with 60 Vbeta and 13 Jbeta primers that the PCR ran. Authors' data handling: Per a later analysis, the number of unique TCR beta chains was about 80 million, of which about 11 million were shared. Produced via immunoSEQ multiplex PCR; TCRdb's table is partial and in-frame only. The V and J calls and clone size are taken from that table; D and trimming were inferred from the DNA. Its table lists around 34,000 clones. The CDR3 length is 18 residues. Germline values: CDR1 SGHAT, CDR2 FQNNGV. V was pared by 3 bases and J by 2 bases, with 12 bases of the junction left unmatched. This sample was included in a study of cytomegalovirus exposure and HLA in healthy donors. Study observations and caveats: Serostatus for CMV was the only available immune exposure information. It was reported in a later analysis that an Asian-associated ancestry cluster showed fewer N-insertions than the approximately 700-donor mean.

This chain uses TRBV11-2 with TRBJ2-2; TRBD1 matches 7 bases. The clonotype comes from a woman between 35 and 50 years old in good health and CMV-seropositive. What was sequenced was PBMCs. The CDR3 DNA sequence: TGTGCCAGCAGCTTCCCCGGGACAGCCGTAACAAACACCGGGGAGCTGTTTTTT. Its translation: CASSFPGTAVTNTGELFF.